This T cell receptor beta chain originates from a study of T-cell memory formation after mild COVID-19. TCRdb itself ran the 5' RACE reads through MiXCR, one entry per CDR3 protein. This sample has 400,000 or so distinct CDR3 sequences, with around 19% found just once. Comment on this clonotype: Its antigen is as yet unknown.

Study findings and constraints: Pre-infection memory showed some responding clones, and this suggested that cross-reactive memory joined. Clones shrinking from day 15 to 85 showed even CD4/CD8 mixes; later expanders tilted CD4+.

This CDR3 has 13 amino acids. The V end lost 1 base, the J end lost 7 bases, and 10 bases lay between the germline ends. The chain couples TRBV12-3 or TRBV12-4 to TRBJ1-2, with D possibly being TRBD1 (6 bases). This clonotype was sampled from an adult woman who had mild COVID-19 (a few samples of this study predate the infection). Cell type and time point are not known. Source material: PBMCs or a T cell subset sorted from them (not recorded which). CDR3 amino acids: CASSLGTESGYTF. Written as DNA, the CDR3 is TGTGCCAGCAGTTTAGGGACAGAGTCTGGCTACACCTTC.